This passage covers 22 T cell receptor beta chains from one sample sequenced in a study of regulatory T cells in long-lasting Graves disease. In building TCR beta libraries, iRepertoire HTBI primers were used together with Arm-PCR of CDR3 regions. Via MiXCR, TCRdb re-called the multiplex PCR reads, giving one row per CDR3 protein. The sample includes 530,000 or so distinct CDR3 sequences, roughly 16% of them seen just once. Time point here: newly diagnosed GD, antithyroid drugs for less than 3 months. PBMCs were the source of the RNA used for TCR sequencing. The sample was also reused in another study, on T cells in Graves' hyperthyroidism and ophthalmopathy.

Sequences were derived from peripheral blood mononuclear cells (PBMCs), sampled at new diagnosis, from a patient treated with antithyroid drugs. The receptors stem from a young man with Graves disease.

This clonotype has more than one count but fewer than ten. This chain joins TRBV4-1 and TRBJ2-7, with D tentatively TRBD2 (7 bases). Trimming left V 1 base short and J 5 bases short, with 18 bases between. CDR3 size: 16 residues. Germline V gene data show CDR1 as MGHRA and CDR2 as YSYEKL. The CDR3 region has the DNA TGCGCCAGCAGCCAAGCCTCCCTAAGGGGGGGGCACGAGCAGTACTTC. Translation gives CASSQASLRGGHEQYF.

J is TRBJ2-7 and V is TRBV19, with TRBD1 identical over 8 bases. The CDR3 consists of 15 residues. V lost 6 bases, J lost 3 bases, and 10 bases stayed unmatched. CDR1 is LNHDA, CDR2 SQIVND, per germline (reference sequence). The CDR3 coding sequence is TGTGCCAGTAGACAAAGACAGGGGAGTTTCTACGAGCAGTACTTC. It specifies CASRQRQGSFYEQYF. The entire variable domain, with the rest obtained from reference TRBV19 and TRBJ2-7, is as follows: DGGITQSPKYLFRKEGQNVTLSCEQNLNHDAMYWYRQDPGQGLRLIYYSQIVNDFQKGDIAEGYSVSREKKESFPLTVTSAQKNPTAFYLCASRQRQGSFYEQYFGPGTRLTVT.

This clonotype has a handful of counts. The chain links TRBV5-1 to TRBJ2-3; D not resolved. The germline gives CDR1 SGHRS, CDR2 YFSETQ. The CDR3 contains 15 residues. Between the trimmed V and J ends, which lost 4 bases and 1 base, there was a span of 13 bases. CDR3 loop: CASSPLNGGTDTQYF. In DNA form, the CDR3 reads TGCGCCAGCAGCCCCCTCAATGGGGGCACAGATACGCAGTATTTT.

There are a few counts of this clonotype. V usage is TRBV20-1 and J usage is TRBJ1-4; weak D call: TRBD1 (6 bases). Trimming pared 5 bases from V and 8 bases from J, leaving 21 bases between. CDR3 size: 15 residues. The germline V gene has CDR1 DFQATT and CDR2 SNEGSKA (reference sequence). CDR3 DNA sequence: TGCAGTGCTCCCAACCCCAGGGGATCAGACGAAAAACTGTTTTTT. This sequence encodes CSAPNPRGSDEKLFF.

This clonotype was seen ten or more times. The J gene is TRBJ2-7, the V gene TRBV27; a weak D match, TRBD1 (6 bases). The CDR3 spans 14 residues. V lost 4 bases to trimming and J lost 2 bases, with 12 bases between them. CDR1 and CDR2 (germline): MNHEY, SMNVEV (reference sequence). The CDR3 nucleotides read TGTGCCAGCAGTTACGGACAGTTTACCTACGAGCAGTACTTC. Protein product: CASSYGQFTYEQYF.

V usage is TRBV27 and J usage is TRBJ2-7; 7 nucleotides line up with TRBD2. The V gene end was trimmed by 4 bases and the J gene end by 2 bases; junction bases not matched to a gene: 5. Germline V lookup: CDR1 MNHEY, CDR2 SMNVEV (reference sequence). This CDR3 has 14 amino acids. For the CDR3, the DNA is TGTGCCAGCAGTTGGGGCGGGGGTACCTACGAGCAGTACTTC. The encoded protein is CASSWGGGTYEQYF.

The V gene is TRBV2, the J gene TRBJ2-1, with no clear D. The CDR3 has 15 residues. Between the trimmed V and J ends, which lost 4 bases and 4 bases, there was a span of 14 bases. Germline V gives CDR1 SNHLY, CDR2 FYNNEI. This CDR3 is CASSVDRASYNEQFF. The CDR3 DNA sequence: TGTGCCAGCAGTGTCGACCGCGCATCTTACAATGAGCAGTTCTTC.

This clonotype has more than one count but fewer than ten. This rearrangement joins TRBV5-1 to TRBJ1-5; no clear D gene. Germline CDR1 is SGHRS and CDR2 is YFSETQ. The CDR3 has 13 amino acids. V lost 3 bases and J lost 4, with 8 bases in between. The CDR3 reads CASSSGQNQPQHF. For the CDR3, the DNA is TGCGCCAGCAGCTCAGGCCAGAATCAGCCCCAGCATTTT.

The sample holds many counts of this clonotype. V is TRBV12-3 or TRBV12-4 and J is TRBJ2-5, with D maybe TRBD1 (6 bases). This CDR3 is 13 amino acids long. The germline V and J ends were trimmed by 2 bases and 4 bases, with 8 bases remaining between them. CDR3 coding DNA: TGTGCCAGCAGTTTACAGGGGCCAGAGACCCAGTACTTC. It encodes CASSLQGPETQYF.

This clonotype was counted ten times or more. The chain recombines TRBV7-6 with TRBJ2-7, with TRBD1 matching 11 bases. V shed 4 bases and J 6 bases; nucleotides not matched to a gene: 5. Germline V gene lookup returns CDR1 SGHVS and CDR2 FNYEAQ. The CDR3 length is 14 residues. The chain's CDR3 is CASSWTGGQAEQYF. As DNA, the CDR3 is TGTGCCAGCAGCTGGACAGGGGGCCAGGCCGAGCAGTACTTC.

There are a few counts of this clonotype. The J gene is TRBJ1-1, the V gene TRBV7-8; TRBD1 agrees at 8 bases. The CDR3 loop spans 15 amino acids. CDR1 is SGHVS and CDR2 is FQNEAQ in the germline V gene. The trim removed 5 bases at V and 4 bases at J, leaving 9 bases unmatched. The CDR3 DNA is TGTGCCAGCAGCCCTTGGACAGGGAAGGCCACTGAAGCTTTCTTT. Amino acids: CASSPWTGKATEAFF.

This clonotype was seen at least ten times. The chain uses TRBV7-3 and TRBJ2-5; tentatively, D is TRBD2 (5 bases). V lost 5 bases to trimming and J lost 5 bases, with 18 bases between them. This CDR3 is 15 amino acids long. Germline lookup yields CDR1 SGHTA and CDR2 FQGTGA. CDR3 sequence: CASSPVAGPGETQYF. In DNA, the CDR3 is TGTGCCAGCAGCCCAGTGGCGGGCCCGGGGGAGACCCAGTACTTC. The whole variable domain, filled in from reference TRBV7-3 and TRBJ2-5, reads GAGVSQTPSNKVTEKGKYVELRCDPISGHTALYWYRQSLGQGPEFLIYFQGTGAADDSGLPNDRFFAVRPEGSVSTLKIQRTERGDSAVYLCASSPVAGPGETQYFGPGTRLLVL.

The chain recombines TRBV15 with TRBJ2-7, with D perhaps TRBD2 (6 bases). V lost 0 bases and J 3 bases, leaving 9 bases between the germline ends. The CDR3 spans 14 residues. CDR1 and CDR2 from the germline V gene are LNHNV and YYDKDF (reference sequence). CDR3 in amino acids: CATSRDSGDYEQYF. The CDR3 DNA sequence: TGTGCCACCAGCAGAGATTCGGGGGACTACGAGCAGTACTTC.

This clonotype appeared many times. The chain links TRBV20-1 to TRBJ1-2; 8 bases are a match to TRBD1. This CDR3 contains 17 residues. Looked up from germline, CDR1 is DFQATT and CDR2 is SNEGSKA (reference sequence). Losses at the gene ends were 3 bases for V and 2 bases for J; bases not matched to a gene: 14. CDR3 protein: CSASRPDRVEKNYGYTF. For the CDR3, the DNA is TGCAGTGCTAGTCGCCCGGACAGGGTCGAGAAGAACTATGGCTACACCTTC.

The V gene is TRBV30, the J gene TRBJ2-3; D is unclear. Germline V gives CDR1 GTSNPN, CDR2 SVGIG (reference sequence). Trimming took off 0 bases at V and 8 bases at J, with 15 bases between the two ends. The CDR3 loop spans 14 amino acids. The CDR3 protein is CAWSVRRLLATQYF. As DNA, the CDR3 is TGTGCCTGGAGTGTACGGCGGTTACTCGCTACGCAGTATTTT.

CDR3 protein: CSARTVPNTGELFF. DNA for the CDR3: TGCAGTGCTCGGACGGTGCCGAACACCGGGGAGCTGTTTTTT. The chain has TRBV20-1 and TRBJ2-2; D uncertain. CDR1 and CDR2 (germline): DFQATT, SNEGSKA (reference sequence). The CDR3 spans 14 residues. The V end was cut by 5 bases, the J end by 0 bases, with 10 bases between.

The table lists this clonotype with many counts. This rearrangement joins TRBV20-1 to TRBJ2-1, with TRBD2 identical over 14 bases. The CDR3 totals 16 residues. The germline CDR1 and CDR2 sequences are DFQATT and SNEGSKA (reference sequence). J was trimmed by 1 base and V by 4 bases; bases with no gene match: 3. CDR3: CSATGTSGRSYNEQFF. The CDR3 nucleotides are TGCAGTGCTACTGGGACTAGCGGGAGATCCTACAATGAGCAGTTCTTC.

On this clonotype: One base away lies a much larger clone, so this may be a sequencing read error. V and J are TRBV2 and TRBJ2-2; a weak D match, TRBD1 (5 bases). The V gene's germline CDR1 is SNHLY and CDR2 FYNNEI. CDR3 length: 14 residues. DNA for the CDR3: TGTGCCAACAGTGTATCTAAGGGGACCGGGGAGCTGTTTTTT. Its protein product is CANSVSKGTGELFF.

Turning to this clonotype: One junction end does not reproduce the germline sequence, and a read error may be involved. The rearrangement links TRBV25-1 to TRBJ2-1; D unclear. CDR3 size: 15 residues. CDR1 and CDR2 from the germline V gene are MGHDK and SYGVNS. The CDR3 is CASSERASSYNERFF. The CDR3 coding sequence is TGTGCCAGCAGTGAAAGGGCGTCGAGCTACAATGAGCGGTTCTTC.

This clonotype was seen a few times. The CDR3 loop reads CASSYYRTSGMNEQFF. The CDR3 region has the DNA TGTGCCAGCAGTTACTACCGGACTAGCGGGATGAATGAGCAGTTCTTC. This sequence joins TRBV6-2 or TRBV6-3 and TRBJ2-1; TRBD2 agrees at 12 bases. V trimming: 1 base; J trimming: 7 bases; junction bases outside the gene matches: 5. The CDR3 runs to 16 residues. Per the germline V gene, CDR1 is MNHEY and CDR2 is SVGEGT.

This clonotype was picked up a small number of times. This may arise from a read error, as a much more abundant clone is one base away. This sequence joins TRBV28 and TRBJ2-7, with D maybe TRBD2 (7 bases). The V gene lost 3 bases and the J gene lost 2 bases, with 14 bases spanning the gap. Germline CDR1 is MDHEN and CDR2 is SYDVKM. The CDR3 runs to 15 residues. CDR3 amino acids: CASSFRGARAYEQYF. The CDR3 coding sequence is TGTGCCAGCAGTTTTCGGGGGGCCAGGGCCTACGAGCAGTACTTC.

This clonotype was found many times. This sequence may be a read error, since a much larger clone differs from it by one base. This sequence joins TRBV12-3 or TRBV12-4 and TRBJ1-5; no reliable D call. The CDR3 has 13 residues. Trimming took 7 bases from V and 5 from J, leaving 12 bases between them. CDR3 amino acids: CASTARMDQPQHF. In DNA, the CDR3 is TGTGCCAGCACCGCCAGGATGGATCAGCCCCAGCATTTT.